The 15 T cell receptor beta chains below were found in one sample sequenced in a study of human T cells and chemical hapten exposure. Time point: patch test 1, 2 weeks after DPC sensitization. Specified treatment: therapeutic diphenylcyclopropenone sensitization with weekly scalp DPC. Via MiXCR, TCRdb re-called the RACE reads, giving one row per CDR3 protein. The table lists some 180,000 distinct CDR3 sequences, about a fifth of them singletons. Sequencing was performed on whole blood, taken in connection with sensitization to the hapten diphenylcyclopropenone (DPC). These receptors all stem from a woman in her forties or fifties with alopecia areata. Some clones in this sample may be carry-over from other donors' samples.

This clonotype has a handful of counts. The rearrangement uses TRBV7-8 and TRBJ2-7, with 10 bases matching TRBD1. With 6 bases clipped from V and 5 bases from J, the junction kept 7 bases outside the gene matches. Germline V gene sequence: CDR1 SGHVS, CDR2 FQNEAQ. This CDR3 has 14 residues. Written as DNA, the CDR3 is TGTGCCAGCAGTACCGGGACAGGGGCTAACGAGCAGTACTTC. Translating it yields CASSTGTGANEQYF.

The V call is TRBV12-3 or TRBV12-4, the J call TRBJ1-5; maybe TRBD1 (6 bases). With 7 bases removed from V and 7 bases from J, the gap between germline ends came to 11 bases. This CDR3 has 12 amino acids. The CDR3: CASTTGQQPQHF. For the CDR3, the DNA is TGTGCCAGCACAACAGGGCAACAGCCCCAGCATTTT.

The table lists this clonotype with a few counts. J is TRBJ2-5 and V is TRBV7-3, with D hard to call. The V end was cut by 5 bases, the J end by 1 base, with 8 bases between. There are 13 residues in the CDR3. The germline gives CDR1 SGHTA, CDR2 FQGTGA. CDR3: CASSRRAQETQYF. CDR3 DNA sequence: TGTGCCAGCAGCCGAAGGGCCCAAGAGACCCAGTACTTC.

This clonotype was seen repeatedly, ten times or more. The chain links TRBV18 to TRBJ1-4, with D unresolved. CDR3 length equals 15 residues. Germline assignment: CDR1 KGHSH and CDR2 LQKENI. Trimming stripped 0 bases from V and 7 bases from J, with 12 bases between. The CDR3 sequence is CASSPPSRLTEKLFF. For the CDR3, the DNA is TGTGCCAGCTCACCACCGAGTCGATTGACTGAAAAACTGTTTTTT.

This clonotype was recorded a few times. V and J are TRBV7-8 and TRBJ2-5, with 7 bases fitting TRBD1. The V segment lost 1 base and the J segment 1 base; nucleotides outside the gene matches: 9. Looked up from germline, CDR1 is SGHVS and CDR2 is FQNEAQ. This CDR3 has 17 residues. In nucleotides, the CDR3 is TGTGCCAGCAGCTTAGACCAGTCGGGACAGAGCCAAGAGACCCAGTACTTC. Encoded protein: CASSLDQSGQSQETQYF. The full variable domain, with the rest looked up from reference TRBV7-8 and TRBJ2-5, is GAGVSQSPRYKVAKRGQDVALRCDPISGHVSLFWYQQALGQGPEFLTYFQNEAQLDKSGLPSDRFFAERPEGSVSTLKIQRTQQEDSAVYLCASSLDQSGQSQETQYFGPGTRLLVL.

This clonotype has a count of ten or more. This chain joins TRBV20-1 and TRBJ1-5; perhaps TRBD1 as D (5 bases). Germline V gives CDR1 DFQATT, CDR2 SNEGSKA (reference sequence). Trimming removed 4 bases at V and 9 bases at J, with 19 bases between. There are 14 residues in the CDR3. CDR3 region: CSANRDEGPGPQHF. The DNA of the CDR3 is TGCAGTGCTAACCGGGACGAAGGACCGGGGCCCCAGCATTTT.

This clonotype showed up many times. CDR3 residues: CASGQGVQPQHF. CDR3 DNA sequence: TGTGCCAGCGGCCAGGGAGTACAGCCCCAGCATTTT. The chain has TRBV27 and TRBJ1-5; D is possibly TRBD1 (5 bases). The V gene's germline CDR1 is MNHEY and CDR2 SMNVEV (reference sequence). The ends were cut back, 8 bases at V and 7 bases at J, with 12 bases in the middle. This CDR3 is built from 12 residues.

This clonotype was recorded a few times. V usage is TRBV18 and J usage is TRBJ2-5, with TRBD2 identical over 11 bases. With 0 bases clipped from V and 5 bases from J, the junction kept 5 bases outside the gene matches. Germline V gene sequence: CDR1 KGHSH, CDR2 LQKENI. The CDR3 length is 16 residues. CDR3 sequence (DNA): TGTGCCAGCTCACCACCTAGCGGGAGGGCCGAGGAGACCCAGTACTTC. This sequence encodes CASSPPSGRAEETQYF.

This clonotype showed up many times. J is TRBJ2-1 and V is TRBV5-5, with unresolved D. From germline, CDR1 is SGHKS and CDR2 YYEKEE (reference sequence). Trimming stripped 0 bases from V and 0 bases from J, with 7 bases between. This CDR3 has 15 amino acids. The CDR3 sequence is CASSLEPSSYNEQFF. DNA for the CDR3: TGTGCCAGCAGCTTGGAGCCCAGCTCCTACAATGAGCAGTTCTTC.

This clonotype came up many times. The chain has TRBV5-1 and TRBJ1-1; D remains ambiguous. The CDR3 length is 14 residues. The V and J ends lost 0 bases and 5 bases respectively, with 11 bases between them. The germline V gene has CDR1 SGHRS and CDR2 YFSETQ. The CDR3: CASSLGGGLTEAFF. CDR3 nucleotides: TGCGCCAGCAGCTTGGGGGGTGGTCTTACTGAAGCTTTCTTT. Drawing the rest from reference TRBV5-1 and TRBJ1-1, the complete variable domain is KAGVTQTPRYLIKTRGQQVTLSCSPISGHRSVSWYQQTPGQGLQFLFEYFSETQRNKGNFPGRFSGRQFSNSRSEMNVSTLELGDSALYLCASSLGGGLTEAFFGQGTRLTVV.

This clonotype was counted a few times. This rearrangement joins TRBV20-1 to TRBJ2-1; 7 nucleotides align to TRBD2. CDR3 size: 12 residues. Germline assignment: CDR1 DFQATT and CDR2 SNEGSKA (reference sequence). Trimming took 1 base from V and 12 from J; bases not matched to a gene: 6. CDR3 coding DNA: TGCAGTGCTAGAGTAGGGGAGCGGGGGCAGTTCTTC. Protein product: CSARVGERGQFF.

This clonotype was seen a handful of times. The rearrangement links TRBV20-1 to TRBJ1-1, with 7 bases fitting TRBD1. V shed 5 bases, J shed 5 bases, and the junction held 8 bases outside the gene matches. In germline, CDR1 is DFQATT, CDR2 SNEGSKA (reference sequence). CDR3 length: 13 residues. The CDR3 nucleotides are TGCAGTGCTTCTGGACAGGTGGAAACTGAAGCTTTCTTT. It yields the protein CSASGQVETEAFF.

The sample holds a few counts of this clonotype. The chain links TRBV11-2 to TRBJ2-7, with 8 bases matching TRBD2. The germline CDR1 and CDR2 sequences are SGHAT and FQNNGV. The J segment lost 6 bases and the V segment lost 1 base, leaving 5 bases of the junction unmatched. This CDR3 region has 14 residues. CDR3 DNA: TGTGCCAGCAGCTTAGCGGGAGGGCCGTCCGAGCAGTACTTC. Its translation is CASSLAGGPSEQYF.

This clonotype has more than one count but fewer than ten. V is TRBV20-1 and J is TRBJ1-4, with D unclear. This CDR3 spans 11 amino acids. V lost 0 bases to trimming and J lost 8 bases, with 4 bases between them. Germline values: CDR1 DFQATT, CDR2 SNEGSKA (reference sequence). The CDR3 nucleotides read TGCAGTGCTAGAGAGGGGGAAAAACTGTTTTTT. Protein sequence: CSAREGEKLFF.

The J gene is TRBJ2-1, the V gene TRBV7-9; 9 bases agree with TRBD2. Trimming cost V 1 base and J 7 bases; bases outside gene matches: 5. This CDR3 is built from 15 residues. In germline, CDR1 is SEHNR, CDR2 FQNEAQ (reference sequence). CDR3 coding DNA: TGTGCCAGCAGCTTAGGACTAGCGGTGGAGAATGAGCAGTTCTTC. This sequence encodes CASSLGLAVENEQFF.